This T cell receptor (beta chain) was documented in a study of control samples from healthy donors and cancer patients. The ends were cut back, 0 bases at V and 6 bases at J, with 7 bases in the middle. CDR1 is SGHVS and CDR2 is FNYEAQ in the germline V gene. The CDR3 covers 13 residues. Sequencing used immunoSEQ multiplex PCR; TCRdb keeps in-frame clones, though not all of them. The repertoire holds approximately 120,000 clones, with roughly 91% as singletons. The sequence came from a woman aged 50 to 60 in good health. V gene TRBV7-6 combines with J gene TRBJ2-3; unclear D gene. Specimen: blood. CDR3: CASSLAPTDTQYF. Here the CDR3 DNA reads TGTGCCAGCAGCTTAGCCCCGACGGATACGCAGTATTTT.